What follows is one T cell receptor (beta chain) and its context. This CDR3 has 14 amino acids. The V gene end was trimmed by 3 bases and the J gene end by 4 bases; junction bases not matched to a gene: 2. CDR1 is LGHDT and CDR2 is YNNKEL in the germline V gene (reference sequence). This sample was included in a study of blood T cell repertoires in COVID-19. In the study overall: There were acute and convalescent COVID-19 samples, and they came from the United States, Italy and Spain. From T cells, B-cell-depleted T cells, or PBMCs came the material, which was cDNA or gDNA.

Authors' analysis steps: Amplification with reference gene primers provided the estimates of nucleated cell counts. The method was immunoSEQ multiplex PCR; TCRdb's version includes in-frame clones alone and lacks a portion of them. V and J calls and clone size are as listed in that table; D and trimming were resolved from the DNA. Of some 190,000 clones detected, 70% to 90% appear once; the ten largest clones hold 6.9%. The specimen was peripheral blood. The clonotype was recovered from an elderly man with COVID-19, enrolled during active disease. The chain links TRBV3-1 (or the pseudogene TRBV3-2) to TRBJ1-1, with TRBD1 matching 10 bases. This CDR3 is CASSQGTGATEAFF. CDR3 sequence (DNA): TGTGCCAGCAGCCAGGGGACAGGGGCCACTGAAGCTTTCTTT.